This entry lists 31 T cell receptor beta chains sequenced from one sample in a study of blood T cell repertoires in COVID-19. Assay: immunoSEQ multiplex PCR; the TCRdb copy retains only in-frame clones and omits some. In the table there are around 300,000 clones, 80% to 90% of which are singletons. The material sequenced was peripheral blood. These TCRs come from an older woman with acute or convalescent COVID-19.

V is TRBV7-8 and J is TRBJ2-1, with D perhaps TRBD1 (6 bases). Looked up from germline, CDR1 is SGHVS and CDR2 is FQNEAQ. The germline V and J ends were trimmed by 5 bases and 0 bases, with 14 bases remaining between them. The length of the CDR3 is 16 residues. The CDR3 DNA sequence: TGTGCCAGCAGCCACAGGGTCTGGGACTCCTACAATGAGCAGTTCTTC. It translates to CASSHRVWDSYNEQFF.

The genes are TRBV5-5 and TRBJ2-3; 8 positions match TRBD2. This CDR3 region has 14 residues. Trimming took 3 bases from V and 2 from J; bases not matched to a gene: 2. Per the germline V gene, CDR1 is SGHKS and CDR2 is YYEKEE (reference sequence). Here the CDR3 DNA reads TGTGCCAGCAGCTCAGCGGGGGCCACAGATACGCAGTATTTT. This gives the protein CASSSAGATDTQYF.

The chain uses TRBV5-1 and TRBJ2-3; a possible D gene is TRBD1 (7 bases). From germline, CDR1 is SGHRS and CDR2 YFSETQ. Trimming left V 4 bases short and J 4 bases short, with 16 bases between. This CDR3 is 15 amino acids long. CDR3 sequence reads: CASSDGPRGADTQYF. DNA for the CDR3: TGCGCCAGCAGCGACGGGCCCAGGGGGGCAGATACGCAGTATTTT.

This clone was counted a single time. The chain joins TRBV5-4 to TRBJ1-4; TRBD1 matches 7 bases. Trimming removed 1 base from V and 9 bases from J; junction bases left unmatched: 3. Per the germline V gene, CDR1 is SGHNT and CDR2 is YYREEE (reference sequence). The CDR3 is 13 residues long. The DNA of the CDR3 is TGTGCCAGCAGCTTGACAGGGGAAAAAAAACTGTTTTTT. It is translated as CASSLTGEKKLFF. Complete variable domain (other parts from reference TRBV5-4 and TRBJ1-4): ETGVTQSPTHLIKTRGQQVTLRCSSQSGHNTVSWYQQALGQGPQFIFQYYREEENGRGNFPPRFSGLQFPNYSSELNVNALELDDSALYLCASSLTGEKKLFFGSGTQLSVL.

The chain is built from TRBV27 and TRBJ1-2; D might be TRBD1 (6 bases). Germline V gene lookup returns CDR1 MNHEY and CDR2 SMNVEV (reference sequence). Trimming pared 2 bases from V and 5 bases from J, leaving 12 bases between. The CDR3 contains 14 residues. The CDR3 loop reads CASSLNPTGYGYTF. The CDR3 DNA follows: TGTGCCAGCAGTTTAAACCCCACAGGGTATGGCTACACCTTC.

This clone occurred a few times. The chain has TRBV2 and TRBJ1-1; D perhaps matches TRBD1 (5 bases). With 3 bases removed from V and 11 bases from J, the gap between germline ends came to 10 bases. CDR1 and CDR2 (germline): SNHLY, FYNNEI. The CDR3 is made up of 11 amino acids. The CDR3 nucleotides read TGTGCCAGCAGTGACAGGGTTTGGGCTTTCTTT. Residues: CASSDRVWAFF.

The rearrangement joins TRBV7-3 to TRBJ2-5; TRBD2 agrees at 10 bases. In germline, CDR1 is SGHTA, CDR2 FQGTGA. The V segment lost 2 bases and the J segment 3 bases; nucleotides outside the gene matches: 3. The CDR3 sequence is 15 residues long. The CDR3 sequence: CASSLLAGAEETQYF. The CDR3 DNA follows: TGTGCCAGCAGCTTACTAGCGGGGGCCGAAGAGACCCAGTACTTC.

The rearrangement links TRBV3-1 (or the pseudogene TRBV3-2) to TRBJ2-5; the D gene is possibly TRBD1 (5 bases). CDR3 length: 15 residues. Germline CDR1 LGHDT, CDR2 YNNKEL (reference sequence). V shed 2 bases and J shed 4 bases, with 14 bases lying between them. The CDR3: CASSQRTLNVETQYF. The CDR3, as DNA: TGTGCCAGCAGCCAAAGGACATTGAATGTAGAGACCCAGTACTTC.

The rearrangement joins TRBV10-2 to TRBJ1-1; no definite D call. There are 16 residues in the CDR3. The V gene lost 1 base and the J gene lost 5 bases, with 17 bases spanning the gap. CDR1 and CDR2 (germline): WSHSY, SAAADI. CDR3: CASSEYSRRAGTEAFF. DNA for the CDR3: TGCGCCAGCAGTGAGTATAGTAGGAGGGCTGGTACTGAAGCTTTCTTT.

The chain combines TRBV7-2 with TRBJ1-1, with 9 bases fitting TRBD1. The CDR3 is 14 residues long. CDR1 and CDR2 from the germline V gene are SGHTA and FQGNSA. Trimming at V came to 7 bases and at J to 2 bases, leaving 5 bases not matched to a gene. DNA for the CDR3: TGTGCCAGCACCCCGGGACAGGGAAACACTGAAGCTTTCTTT. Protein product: CASTPGQGNTEAFF.

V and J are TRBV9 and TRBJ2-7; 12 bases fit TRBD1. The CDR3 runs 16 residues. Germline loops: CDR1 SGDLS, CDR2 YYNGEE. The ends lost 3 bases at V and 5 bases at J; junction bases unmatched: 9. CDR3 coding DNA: TGTGCCAGCAGCGCCGTGCGGGGACAGGGGGCCAACGAGCAGTACTTC. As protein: CASSAVRGQGANEQYF.

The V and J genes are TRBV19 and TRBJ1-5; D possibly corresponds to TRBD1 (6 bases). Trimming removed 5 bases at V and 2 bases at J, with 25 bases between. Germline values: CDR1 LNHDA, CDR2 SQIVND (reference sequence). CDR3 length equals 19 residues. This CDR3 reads CASSDLGAGRGFGNQPQHF. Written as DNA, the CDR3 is TGTGCCAGTAGTGACCTCGGGGCGGGGAGGGGGTTTGGCAATCAGCCCCAGCATTTT. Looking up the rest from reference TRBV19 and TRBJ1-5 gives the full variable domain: DGGITQSPKYLFRKEGQNVTLSCEQNLNHDAMYWYRQDPGQGLRLIYYSQIVNDFQKGDIAEGYSVSREKKESFPLTVTSAQKNPTAFYLCASSDLGAGRGFGNQPQHFGDGTRLSIL.

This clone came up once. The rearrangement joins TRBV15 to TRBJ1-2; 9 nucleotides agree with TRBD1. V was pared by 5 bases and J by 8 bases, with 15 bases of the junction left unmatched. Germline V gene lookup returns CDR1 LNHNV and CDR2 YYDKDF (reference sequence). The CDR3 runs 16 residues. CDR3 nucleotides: TGTGCCACCAGCTTTCGACGTTGGGGACAGGGTGGCGGCTACACCTTC. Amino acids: CATSFRRWGQGGGYTF.

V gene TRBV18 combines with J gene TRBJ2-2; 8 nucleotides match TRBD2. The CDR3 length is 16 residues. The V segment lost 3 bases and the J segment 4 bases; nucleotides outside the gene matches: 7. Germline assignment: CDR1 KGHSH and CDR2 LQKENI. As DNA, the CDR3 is TGTGCCAGCTCACCTCAAGCGGGGGCCTTCACCGGGGAGCTGTTTTTT. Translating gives CASSPQAGAFTGELFF.

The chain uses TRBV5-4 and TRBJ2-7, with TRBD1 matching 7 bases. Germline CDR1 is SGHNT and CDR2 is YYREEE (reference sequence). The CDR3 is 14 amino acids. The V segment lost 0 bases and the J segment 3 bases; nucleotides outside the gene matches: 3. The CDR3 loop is CASSLGQGRYEQYF. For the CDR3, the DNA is TGTGCCAGCAGCTTGGGACAGGGTCGCTACGAGCAGTACTTC.

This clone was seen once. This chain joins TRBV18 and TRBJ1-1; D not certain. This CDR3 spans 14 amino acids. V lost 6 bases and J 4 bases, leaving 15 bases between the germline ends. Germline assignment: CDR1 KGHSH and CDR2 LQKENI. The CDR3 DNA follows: TGTGCCAGCTCTACCATGGGAGGGAGCACTGAAGCTTTCTTT. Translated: CASSTMGGSTEAFF.

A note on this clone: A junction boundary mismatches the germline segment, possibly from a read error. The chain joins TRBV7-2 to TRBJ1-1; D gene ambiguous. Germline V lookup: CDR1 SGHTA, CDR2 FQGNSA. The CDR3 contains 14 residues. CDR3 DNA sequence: TGTGCCAGCAGCCTCAGAGGGCTGGACCGGTCGAATACCTTT. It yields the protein CASSLRGLDRSNTF.

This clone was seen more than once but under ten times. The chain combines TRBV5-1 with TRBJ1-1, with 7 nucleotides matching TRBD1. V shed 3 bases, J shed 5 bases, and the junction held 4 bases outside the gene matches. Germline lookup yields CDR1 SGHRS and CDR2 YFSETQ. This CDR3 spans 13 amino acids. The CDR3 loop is CASSSTGATEAFF. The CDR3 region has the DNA TGCGCCAGCAGCTCTACAGGGGCGACTGAAGCTTTCTTT.

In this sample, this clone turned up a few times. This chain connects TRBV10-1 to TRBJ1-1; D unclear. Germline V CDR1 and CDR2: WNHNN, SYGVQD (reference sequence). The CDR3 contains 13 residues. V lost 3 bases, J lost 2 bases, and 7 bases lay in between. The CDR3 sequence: CASSDPGNTEAFF. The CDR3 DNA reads TGCGCCAGCAGTGACCCAGGAAACACTGAAGCTTTCTTT.

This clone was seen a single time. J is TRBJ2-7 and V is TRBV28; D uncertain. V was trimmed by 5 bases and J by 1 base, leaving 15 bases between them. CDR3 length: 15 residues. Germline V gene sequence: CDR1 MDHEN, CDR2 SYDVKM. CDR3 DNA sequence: TGTGCCAGCAGTCCCCCACTTGCGCGGTCCTACGAGCAGTACTTC. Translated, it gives CASSPPLARSYEQYF. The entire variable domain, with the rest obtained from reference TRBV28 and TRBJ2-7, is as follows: DVKVTQSSRYLVKRTGEKVFLECVQDMDHENMFWYRQDPGLGLRLIYFSYDVKMKEKGDIPEGYSVSREKKERFSLILESASTNQTSMYLCASSPPLARSYEQYFGPGTRLTVT.

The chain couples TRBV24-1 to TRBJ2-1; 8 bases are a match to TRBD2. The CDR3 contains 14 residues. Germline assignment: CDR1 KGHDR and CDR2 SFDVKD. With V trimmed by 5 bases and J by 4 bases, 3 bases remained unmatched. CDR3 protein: CATSGASGYNEQFF. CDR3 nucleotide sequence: TGTGCCACCAGTGGGGCTAGCGGGTACAATGAGCAGTTCTTC.

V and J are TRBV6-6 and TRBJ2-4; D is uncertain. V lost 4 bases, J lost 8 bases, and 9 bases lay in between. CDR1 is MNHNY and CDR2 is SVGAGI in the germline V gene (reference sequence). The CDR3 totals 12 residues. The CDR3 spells CASSSPRDIQYF. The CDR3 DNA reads TGTGCCAGCAGTTCCCCTCGAGACATTCAGTACTTC.

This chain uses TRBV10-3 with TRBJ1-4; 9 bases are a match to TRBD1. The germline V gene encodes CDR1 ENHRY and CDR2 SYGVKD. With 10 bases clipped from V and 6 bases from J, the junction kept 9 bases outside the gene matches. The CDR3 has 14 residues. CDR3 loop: CATAAGTGYEKLFF. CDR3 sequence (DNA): TGTGCCACCGCTGCCGGGACAGGGTATGAAAAACTGTTTTTT.

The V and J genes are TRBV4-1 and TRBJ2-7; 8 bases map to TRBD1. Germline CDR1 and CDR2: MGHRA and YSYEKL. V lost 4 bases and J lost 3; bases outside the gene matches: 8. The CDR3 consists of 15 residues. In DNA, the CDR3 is TGCGCCAGCAGCCGCAGGGGGCAGAGCGACTACGAGCAGTACTTC. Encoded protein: CASSRRGQSDYEQYF.

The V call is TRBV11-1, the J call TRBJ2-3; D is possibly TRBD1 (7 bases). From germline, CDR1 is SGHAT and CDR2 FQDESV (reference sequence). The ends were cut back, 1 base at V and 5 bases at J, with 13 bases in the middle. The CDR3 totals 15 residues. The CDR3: CASSLGQGGRDTQYF. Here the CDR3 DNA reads TGTGCCAGCAGCTTAGGACAGGGAGGAAGAGATACGCAGTATTTT.

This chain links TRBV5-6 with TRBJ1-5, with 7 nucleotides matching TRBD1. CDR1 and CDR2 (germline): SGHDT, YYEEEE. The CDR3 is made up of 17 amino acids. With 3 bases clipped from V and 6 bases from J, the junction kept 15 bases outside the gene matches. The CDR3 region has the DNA TGTGCCAGCAGCTACTGGACAGGTGCCTCTGTTCGTCAGCCCCAGCATTTT. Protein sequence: CASSYWTGASVRQPQHF.

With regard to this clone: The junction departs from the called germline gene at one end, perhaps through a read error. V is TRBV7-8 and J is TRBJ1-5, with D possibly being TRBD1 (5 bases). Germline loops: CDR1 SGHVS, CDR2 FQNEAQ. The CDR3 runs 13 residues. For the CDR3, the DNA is TGTGCCAGCAGCTCTCTCGGGACTTCTCCCCGGGATTTT. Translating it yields CASSSLGTSPRDF.

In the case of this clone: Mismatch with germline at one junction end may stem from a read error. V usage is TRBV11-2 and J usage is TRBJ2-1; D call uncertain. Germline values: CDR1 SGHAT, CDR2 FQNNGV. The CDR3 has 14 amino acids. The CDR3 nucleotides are TGTGCCAGCAGCTTACAAGTAGAATACAGTGAGCAGTTCTTC. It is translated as CASSLQVEYSEQFF.

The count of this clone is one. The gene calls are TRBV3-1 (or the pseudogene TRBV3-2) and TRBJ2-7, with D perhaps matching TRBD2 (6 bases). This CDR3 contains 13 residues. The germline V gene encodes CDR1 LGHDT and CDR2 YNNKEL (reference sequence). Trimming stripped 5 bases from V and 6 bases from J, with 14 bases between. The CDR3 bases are TGTGCCAGCAGCGCCTGGGGGGAGTCCGAGCAGTACTTC. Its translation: CASSAWGESEQYF.

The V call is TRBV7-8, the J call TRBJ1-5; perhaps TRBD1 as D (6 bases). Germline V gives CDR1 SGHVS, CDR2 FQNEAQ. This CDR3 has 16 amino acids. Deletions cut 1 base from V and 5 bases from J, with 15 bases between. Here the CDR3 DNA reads TGTGCCAGCAGCTTAGGGCGGGGGCCGGTGGATCAGCCCCAGCATTTT. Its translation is CASSLGRGPVDQPQHF.

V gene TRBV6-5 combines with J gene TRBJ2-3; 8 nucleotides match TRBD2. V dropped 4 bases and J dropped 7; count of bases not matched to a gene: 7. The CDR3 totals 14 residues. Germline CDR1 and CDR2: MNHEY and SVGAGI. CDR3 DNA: TGTGCCAGCAGTTGGTCGGGGGGGCCATATACGCAGTATTTT. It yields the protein CASSWSGGPYTQYF.